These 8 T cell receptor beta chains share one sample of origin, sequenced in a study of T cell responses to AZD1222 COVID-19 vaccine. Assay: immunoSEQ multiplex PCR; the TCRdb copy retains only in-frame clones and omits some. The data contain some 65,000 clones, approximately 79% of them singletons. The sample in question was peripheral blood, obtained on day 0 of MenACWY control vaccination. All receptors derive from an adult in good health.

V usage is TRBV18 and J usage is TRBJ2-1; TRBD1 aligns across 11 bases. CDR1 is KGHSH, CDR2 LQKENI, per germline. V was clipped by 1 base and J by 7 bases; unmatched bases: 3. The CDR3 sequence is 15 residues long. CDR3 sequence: CASSPLGTGGNEQFF. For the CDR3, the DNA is TGTGCCAGCTCACCACTGGGGACAGGGGGGAATGAGCAGTTCTTC. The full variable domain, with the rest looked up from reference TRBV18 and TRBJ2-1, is NAGVMQNPRHLVRRRGQEARLRCSPMKGHSHVYWYRQLPEEGLKFMVYLQKENIIDESGMPKERFSAEFPKEGPSILRIQQVVRGDSAAYFCASSPLGTGGNEQFFGPGTRLTVL.

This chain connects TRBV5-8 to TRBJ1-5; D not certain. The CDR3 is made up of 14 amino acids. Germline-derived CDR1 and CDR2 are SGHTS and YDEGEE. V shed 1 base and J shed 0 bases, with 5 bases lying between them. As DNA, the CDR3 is TGTGCCAGCAGCTTGCATGATAGCAATCAGCCCCAGCATTTT. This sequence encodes CASSLHDSNQPQHF.

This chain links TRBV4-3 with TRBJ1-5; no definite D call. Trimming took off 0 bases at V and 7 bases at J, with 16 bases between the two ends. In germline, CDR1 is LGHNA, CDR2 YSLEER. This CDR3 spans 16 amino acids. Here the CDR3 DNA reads TGCGCCAGCAGCCAAGATTTTAGTGTGCGGAGGCAGCCCCAGCATTTT. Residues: CASSQDFSVRRQPQHF.

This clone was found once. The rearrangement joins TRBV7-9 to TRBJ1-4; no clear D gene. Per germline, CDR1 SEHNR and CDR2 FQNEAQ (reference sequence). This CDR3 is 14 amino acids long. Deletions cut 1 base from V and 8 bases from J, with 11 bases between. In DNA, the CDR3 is TGTGCCAGCAGCTTAGGGGCGCTCCCGGAAAAACTGTTTTTT. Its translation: CASSLGALPEKLFF.

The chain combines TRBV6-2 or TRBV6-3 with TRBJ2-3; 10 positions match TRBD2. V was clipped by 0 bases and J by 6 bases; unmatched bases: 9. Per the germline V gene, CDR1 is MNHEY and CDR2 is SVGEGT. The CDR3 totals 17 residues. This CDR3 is CASSYSRLAGVPDTQYF. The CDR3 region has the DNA TGTGCCAGCAGTTACTCAAGGCTAGCGGGAGTCCCGGATACGCAGTATTTT.

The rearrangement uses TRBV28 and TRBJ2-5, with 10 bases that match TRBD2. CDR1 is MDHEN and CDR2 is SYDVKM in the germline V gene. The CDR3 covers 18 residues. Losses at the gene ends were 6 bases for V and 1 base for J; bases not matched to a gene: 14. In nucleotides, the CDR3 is TGTGCCAGCAGCCGGGGACTAGCGACACTAGTAATCCAAGAGACCCAGTACTTC. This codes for CASSRGLATLVIQETQYF.

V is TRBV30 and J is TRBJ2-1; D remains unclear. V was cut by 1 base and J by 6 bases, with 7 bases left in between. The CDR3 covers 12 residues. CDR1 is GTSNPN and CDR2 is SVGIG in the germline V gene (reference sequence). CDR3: CAWSALGNEQFF. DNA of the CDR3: TGTGCCTGGAGTGCCTTGGGCAATGAGCAGTTCTTC.

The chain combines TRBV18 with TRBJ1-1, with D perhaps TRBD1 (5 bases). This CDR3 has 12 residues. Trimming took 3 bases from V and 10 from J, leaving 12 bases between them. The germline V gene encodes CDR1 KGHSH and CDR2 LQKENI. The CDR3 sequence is CASSPEEGRAFF. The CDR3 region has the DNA TGTGCCAGCTCACCTGAAGAGGGACGAGCTTTCTTT.